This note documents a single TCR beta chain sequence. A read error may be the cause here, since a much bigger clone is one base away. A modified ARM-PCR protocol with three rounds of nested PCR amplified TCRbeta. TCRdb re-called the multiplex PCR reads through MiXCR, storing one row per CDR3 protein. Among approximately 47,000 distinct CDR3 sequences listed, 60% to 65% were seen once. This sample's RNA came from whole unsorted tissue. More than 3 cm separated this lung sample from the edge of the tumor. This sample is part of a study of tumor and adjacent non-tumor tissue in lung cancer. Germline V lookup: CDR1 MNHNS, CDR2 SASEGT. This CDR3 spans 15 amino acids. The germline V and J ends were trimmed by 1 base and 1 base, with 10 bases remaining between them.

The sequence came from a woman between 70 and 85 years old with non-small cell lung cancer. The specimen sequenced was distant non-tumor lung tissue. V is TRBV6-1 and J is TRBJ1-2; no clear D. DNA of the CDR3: TGTGCCAGCAGTGAAGGACTGAATAATAACTATGGCTACACCTTC. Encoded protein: CASSEGLNNNYGYTF.